The clone carrying this T cell receptor beta chain was seen a single time. Amplified TCR beta CDR3 regions derived from RNA transcripts. Carried out on the TCR CDR3, a first-round RT-PCR used the HTBI primer set. TCRdb analysed the multiplex PCR reads with MiXCR anew, one entry per CDR3 protein. The data show about 46,000 distinct CDR3 sequences, approximately 49% seen once. The data originate from a study of T cells in Graves' hyperthyroidism and ophthalmopathy. Germline V gene data show CDR1 as SGHTA and CDR2 as FQGTGA. This CDR3 spans 14 amino acids. Losses at the gene ends were 10 bases for V and 6 bases for J; bases not matched to a gene: 8. Diagnosing involved the use of clinical symptoms, serum thyroxine and TRAb, thyroid ultrasound and orbital computed tomography.

Sequencing used peripheral blood or thyroid tissue (not recorded which). This sequence originates from a woman aged 50 to 65 with Graves' hyperthyroidism. The chain employs TRBV7-3 and TRBJ2-3; 12 bases are shared with TRBD2. The CDR3 reads CATASGRAADTQYF. The CDR3 DNA follows: TGTGCCACCGCTAGCGGGAGGGCCGCGGATACGCAGTATTTT.